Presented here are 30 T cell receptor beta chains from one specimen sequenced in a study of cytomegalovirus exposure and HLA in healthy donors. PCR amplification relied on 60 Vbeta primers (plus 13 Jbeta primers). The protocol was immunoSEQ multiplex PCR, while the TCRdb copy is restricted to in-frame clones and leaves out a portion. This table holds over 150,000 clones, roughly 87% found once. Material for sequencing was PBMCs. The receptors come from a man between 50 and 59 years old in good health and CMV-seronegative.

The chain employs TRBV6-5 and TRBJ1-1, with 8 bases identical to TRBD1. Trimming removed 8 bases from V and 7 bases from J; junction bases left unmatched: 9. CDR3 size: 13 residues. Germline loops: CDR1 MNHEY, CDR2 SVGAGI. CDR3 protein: CASYRTGKGEAFF. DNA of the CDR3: TGTGCCAGCTATCGGACAGGGAAGGGTGAAGCTTTCTTT.

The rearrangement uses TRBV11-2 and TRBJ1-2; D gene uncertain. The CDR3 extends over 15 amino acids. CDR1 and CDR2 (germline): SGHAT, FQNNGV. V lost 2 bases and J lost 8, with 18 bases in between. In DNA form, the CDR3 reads TGTGCCAGCAGCTTATCCAGCGGACGCGTCGAGGGCTACACCTTC. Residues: CASSLSSGRVEGYTF.

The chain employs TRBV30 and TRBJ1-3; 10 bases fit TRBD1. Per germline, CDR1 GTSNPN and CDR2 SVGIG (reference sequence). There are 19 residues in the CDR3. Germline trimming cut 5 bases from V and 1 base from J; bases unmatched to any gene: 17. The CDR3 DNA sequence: TGTGCCTGGCCTTCTCCGAGGGACAGGGGACATGGTTCTGGAAACACCATATATTTT. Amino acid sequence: CAWPSPRDRGHGSGNTIYF.

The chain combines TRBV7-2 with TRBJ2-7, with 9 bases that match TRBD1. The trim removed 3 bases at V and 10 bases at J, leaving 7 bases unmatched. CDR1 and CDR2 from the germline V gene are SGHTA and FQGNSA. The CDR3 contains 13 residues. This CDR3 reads CASSFGQGRIQYF. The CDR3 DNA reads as TGTGCCAGCAGCTTCGGACAGGGGCGGATTCAGTACTTC.

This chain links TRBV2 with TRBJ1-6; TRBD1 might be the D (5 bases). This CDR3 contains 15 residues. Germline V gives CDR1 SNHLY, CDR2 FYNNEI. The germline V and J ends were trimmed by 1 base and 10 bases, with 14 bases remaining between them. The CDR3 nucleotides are TGTGCCAGCAGTGAAGAGGAGGGGATGAGCTCACCCCTCCACTTT. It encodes CASSEEEGMSSPLHF.

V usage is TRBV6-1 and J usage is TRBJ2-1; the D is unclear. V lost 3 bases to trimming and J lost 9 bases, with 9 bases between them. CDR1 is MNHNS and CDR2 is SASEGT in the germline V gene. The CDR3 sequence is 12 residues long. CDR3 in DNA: TGTGCCAGCAGTGATGCAGGCGTTGAGCAGTTCTTC. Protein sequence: CASSDAGVEQFF.

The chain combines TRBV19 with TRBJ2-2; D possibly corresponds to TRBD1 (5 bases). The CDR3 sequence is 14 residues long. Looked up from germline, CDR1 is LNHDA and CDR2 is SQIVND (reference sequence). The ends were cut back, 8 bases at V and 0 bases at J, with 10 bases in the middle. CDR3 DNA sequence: TGTGCCAGTCGACAGACTTCGAACACCGGGGAGCTGTTTTTT. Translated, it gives CASRQTSNTGELFF.

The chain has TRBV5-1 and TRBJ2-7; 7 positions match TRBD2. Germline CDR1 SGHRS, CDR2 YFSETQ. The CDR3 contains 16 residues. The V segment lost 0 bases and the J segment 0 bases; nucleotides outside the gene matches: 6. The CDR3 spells CASSLEVGGPSYEQYF. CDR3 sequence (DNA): TGCGCCAGCAGCTTGGAGGTGGGAGGGCCCTCCTACGAGCAGTACTTC.

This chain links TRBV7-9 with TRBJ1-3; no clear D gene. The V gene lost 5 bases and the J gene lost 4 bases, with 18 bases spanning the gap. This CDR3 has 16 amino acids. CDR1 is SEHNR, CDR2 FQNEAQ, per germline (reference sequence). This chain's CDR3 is CASSATTWWSGNTIYF. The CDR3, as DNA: TGTGCCAGCAGCGCCACTACTTGGTGGTCCGGAAACACCATATATTTT.

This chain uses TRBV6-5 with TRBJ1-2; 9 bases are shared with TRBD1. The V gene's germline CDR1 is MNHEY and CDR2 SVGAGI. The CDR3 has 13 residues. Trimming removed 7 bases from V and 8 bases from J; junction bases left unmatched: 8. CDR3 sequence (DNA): TGTGCCAGCACCAGGGACAGGGCAGGCGGCTACACCTTC. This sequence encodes CASTRDRAGGYTF.

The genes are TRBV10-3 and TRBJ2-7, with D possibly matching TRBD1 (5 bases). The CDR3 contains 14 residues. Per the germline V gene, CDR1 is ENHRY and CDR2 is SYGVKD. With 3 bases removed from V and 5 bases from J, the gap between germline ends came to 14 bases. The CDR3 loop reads CAISEQAAPHEQYF. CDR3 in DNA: TGTGCCATCAGTGAACAGGCCGCACCCCACGAGCAGTACTTC.

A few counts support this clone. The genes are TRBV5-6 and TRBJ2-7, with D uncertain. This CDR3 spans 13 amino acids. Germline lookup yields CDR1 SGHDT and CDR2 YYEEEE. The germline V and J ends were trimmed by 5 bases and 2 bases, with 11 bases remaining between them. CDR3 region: CASSYDLTYEQYF. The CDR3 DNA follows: TGTGCCAGCAGTTACGACTTAACCTACGAGCAGTACTTC. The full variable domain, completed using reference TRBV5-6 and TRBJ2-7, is DAGVTQSPTHLIKTRGQQVTLRCSPKSGHDTVSWYQQALGQGPQFIFQYYEEEERQRGNFPDRFSGHQFPNYSSELNVNALLLGDSALYLCASSYDLTYEQYFGPGTRLTVT.

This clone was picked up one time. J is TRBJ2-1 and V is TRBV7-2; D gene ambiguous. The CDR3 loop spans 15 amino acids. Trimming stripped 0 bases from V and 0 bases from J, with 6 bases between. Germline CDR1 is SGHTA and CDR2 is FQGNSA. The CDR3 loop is CASSLAWSSYNEQFF. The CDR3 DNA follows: TGTGCCAGCAGCTTAGCTTGGAGCTCCTACAATGAGCAGTTCTTC.

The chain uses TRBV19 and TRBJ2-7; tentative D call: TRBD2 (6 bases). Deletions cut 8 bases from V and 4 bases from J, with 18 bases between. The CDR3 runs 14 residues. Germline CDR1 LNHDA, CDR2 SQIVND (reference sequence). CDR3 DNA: TGTGCCAGTCGGAAGACCGGGACTTTGTACGAGCAGTACTTC. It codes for CASRKTGTLYEQYF.

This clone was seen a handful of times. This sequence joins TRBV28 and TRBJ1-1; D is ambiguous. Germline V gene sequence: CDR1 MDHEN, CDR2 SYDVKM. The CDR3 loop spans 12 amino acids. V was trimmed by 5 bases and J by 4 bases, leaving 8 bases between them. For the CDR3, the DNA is TGTGCCAGCAGTCCCCGACTCACTGAAGCTTTCTTT. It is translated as CASSPRLTEAFF. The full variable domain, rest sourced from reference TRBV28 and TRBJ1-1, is DVKVTQSSRYLVKRTGEKVFLECVQDMDHENMFWYRQDPGLGLRLIYFSYDVKMKEKGDIPEGYSVSREKKERFSLILESASTNQTSMYLCASSPRLTEAFFGQGTRLTVV.

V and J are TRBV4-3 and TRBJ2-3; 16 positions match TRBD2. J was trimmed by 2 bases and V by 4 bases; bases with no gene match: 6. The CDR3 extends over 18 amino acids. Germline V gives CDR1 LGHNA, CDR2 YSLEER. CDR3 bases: TGCGCCAGCAGCCGTACGGGACTAGCGGGAGGGGCCACAGATACGCAGTATTTT. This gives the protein CASSRTGLAGGATDTQYF.

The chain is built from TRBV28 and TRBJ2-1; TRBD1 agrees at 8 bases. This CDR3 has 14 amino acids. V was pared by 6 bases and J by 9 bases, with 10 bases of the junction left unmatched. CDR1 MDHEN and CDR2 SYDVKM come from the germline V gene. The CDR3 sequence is CASSPGQGLSEQFF. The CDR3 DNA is TGTGCCAGCAGCCCTGGACAGGGTCTCAGTGAGCAGTTCTTC.

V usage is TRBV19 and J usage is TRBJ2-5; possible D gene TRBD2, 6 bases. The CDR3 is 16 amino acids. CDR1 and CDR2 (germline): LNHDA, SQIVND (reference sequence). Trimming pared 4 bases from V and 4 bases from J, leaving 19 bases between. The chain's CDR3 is CASSRAGTLLGETQYF. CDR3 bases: TGTGCCAGTAGTAGGGCCGGGACTCTTTTAGGAGAGACCCAGTACTTC.

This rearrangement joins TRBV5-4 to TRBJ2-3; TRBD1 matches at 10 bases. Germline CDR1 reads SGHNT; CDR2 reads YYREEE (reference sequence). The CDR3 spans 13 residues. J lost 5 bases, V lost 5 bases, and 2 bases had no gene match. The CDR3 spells CASRGQGIDTQYF. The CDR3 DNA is TGTGCCAGCAGGGGACAGGGGATAGATACGCAGTATTTT.

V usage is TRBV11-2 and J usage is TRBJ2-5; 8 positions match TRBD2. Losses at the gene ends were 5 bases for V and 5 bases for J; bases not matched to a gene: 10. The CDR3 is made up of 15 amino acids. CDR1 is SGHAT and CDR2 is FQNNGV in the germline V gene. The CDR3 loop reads CASSRGLAGRETQYF. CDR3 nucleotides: TGTGCCAGCAGCCGCGGACTAGCCGGGAGGGAGACCCAGTACTTC. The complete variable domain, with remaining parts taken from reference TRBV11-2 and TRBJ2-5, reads EAGVAQSPRYKIIEKRQSVAFWCNPISGHATLYWYQQILGQGPKLLIQFQNNGVVDDSQLPKDRFSAERLKGVDSTLKIQPAKLEDSAVYLCASSRGLAGRETQYFGPGTRLLVL.

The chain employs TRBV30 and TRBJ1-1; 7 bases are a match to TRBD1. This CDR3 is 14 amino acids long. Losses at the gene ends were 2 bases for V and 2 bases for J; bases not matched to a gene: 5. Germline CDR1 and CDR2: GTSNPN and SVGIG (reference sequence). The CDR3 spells CAWSFTGANTEAFF. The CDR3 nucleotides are TGTGCCTGGAGTTTTACAGGGGCAAACACTGAAGCTTTCTTT.

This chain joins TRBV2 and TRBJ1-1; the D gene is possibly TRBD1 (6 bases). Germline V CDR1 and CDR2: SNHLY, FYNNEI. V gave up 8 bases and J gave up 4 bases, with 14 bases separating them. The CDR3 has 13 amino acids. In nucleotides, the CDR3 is TGTGCCAGCCACAGGGAGGGTGGCACTGAAGCTTTCTTT. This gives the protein CASHREGGTEAFF.

Here the CDR3 reads CASSPPAAGLRTGELFF. DNA for the CDR3: TGTGCCAGCAGCCCCCCGGCCGCGGGGCTTCGCACCGGGGAGCTGTTTTTT. The V call is TRBV5-6, the J call TRBJ2-2; a weak D match, TRBD2 (6 bases). The V gene's germline CDR1 is SGHDT and CDR2 YYEEEE. The germline V and J ends were trimmed by 4 bases and 4 bases, with 20 bases remaining between them. There are 17 residues in the CDR3.

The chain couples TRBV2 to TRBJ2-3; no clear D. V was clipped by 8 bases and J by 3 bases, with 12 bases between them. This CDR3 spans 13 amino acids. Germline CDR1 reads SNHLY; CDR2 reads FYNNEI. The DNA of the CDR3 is TGTGCCAGCTCGACAACGTGGACAGATACGCAGTATTTT. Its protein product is CASSTTWTDTQYF.

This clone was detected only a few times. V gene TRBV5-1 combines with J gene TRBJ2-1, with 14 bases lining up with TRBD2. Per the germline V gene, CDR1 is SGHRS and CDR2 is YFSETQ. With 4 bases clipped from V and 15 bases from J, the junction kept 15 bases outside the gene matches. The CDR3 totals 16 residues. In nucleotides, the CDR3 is TGCGCCAGCAGCCCGGTGGGGACTAGCGGGAGTCCTCCTCGGTTCTTC. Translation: CASSPVGTSGSPPRFF.

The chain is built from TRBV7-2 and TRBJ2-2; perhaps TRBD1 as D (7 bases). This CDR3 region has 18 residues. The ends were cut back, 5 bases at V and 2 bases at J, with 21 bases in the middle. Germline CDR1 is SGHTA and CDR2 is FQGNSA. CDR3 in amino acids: CASSRPGGGTVNTGELFF. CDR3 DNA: TGTGCCAGCAGCCGACCTGGGGGCGGGACAGTAAACACCGGGGAGCTGTTTTTT.

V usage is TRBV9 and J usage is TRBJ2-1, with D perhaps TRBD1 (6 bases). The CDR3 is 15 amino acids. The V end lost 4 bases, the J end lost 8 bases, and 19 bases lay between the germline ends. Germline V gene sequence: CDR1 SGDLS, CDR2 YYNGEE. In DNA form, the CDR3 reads TGTGCCAGCAGCAAAGAAGGACTCCCAGGGGATGAGCAGTTCTTC. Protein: CASSKEGLPGDEQFF.

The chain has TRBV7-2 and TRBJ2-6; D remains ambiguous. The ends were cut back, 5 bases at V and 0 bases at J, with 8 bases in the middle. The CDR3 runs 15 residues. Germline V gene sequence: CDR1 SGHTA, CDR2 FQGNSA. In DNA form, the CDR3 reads TGTGCCAGCAGCCGAAGCCTCTCTGGGGCCAACGTCCTGACTTTC. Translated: CASSRSLSGANVLTF.

CDR3 sequence reads: CASRQGTNEETQYF. The CDR3 DNA is TGTGCCAGCCGTCAGGGGACGAACGAAGAGACCCAGTACTTC. The V gene is TRBV18, the J gene TRBJ2-5; D is perhaps TRBD1 (6 bases). The CDR3 contains 14 residues. Germline assignment: CDR1 KGHSH and CDR2 LQKENI. V lost 8 bases, J lost 3 bases, and 16 bases lay in between. The full variable domain, in which reference TRBV18 and TRBJ2-5 provide the parts outside the CDR3, is NAGVMQNPRHLVRRRGQEARLRCSPMKGHSHVYWYRQLPEEGLKFMVYLQKENIIDESGMPKERFSAEFPKEGPSILRIQQVVRGDSAAYFCASRQGTNEETQYFGPGTRLLVL.

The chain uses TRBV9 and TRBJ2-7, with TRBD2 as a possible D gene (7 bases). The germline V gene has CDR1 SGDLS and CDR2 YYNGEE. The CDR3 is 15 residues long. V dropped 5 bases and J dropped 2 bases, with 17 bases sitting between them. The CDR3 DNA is TGTGCCAGCAGTGGGATAGGGGGAGGGCCCTACGAGCAGTACTTC. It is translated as CASSGIGGGPYEQYF.